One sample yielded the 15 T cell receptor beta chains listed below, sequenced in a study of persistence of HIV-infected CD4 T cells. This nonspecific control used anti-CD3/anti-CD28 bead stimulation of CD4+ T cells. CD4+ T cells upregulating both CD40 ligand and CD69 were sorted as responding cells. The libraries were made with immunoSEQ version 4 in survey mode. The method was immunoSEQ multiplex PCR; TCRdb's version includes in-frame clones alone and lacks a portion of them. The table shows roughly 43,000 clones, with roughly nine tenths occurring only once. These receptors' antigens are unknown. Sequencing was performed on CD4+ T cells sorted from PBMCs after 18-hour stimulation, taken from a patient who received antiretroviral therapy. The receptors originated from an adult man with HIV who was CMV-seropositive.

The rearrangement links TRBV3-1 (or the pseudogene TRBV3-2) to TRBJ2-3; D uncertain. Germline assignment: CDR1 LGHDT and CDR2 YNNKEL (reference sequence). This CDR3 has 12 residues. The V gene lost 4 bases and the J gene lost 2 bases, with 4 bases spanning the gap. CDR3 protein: CASSPNTDTQYF. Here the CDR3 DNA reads TGTGCCAGCAGCCCCAACACAGATACGCAGTATTTT.

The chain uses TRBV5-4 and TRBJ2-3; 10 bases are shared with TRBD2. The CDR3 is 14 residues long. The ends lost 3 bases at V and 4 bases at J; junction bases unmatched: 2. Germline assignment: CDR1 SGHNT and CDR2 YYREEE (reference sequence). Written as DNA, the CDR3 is TGTGCCAGCAGCTCTAGCGGGGGCGCAGATACGCAGTATTTT. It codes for CASSSSGGADTQYF.

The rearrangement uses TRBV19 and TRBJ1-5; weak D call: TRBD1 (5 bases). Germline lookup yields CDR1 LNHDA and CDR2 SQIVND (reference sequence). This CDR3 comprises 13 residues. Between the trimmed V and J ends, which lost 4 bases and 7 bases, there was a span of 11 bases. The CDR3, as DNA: TGTGCCAGTAGTACCAGGGCCGGGCAGCCCCAGCATTTT. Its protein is CASSTRAGQPQHF. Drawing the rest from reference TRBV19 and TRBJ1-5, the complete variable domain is DGGITQSPKYLFRKEGQNVTLSCEQNLNHDAMYWYRQDPGQGLRLIYYSQIVNDFQKGDIAEGYSVSREKKESFPLTVTSAQKNPTAFYLCASSTRAGQPQHFGDGTRLSIL.

This CDR3 is CASSPGRNTDTQYF. DNA for the CDR3: TGTGCCAGCAGCCCTGGGCGAAACACAGATACGCAGTATTTT. The chain has TRBV16 and TRBJ2-3; D is unclear. Trimming removed 4 bases at V and 2 bases at J, with 10 bases between. The CDR3 runs 14 residues. CDR1 is KGHSY and CDR2 is FQNENV in the germline V gene. Together with reference TRBV16 and TRBJ2-3, the CDR3 gives the full variable domain: GEEVAQTPKHLVRGEGQKAKLYCAPIKGHSYVFWYQQVLKNEFKFLISFQNENVFDETGMPKERFSAKCLPNSPCSLEIQATKLEDSAVYFCASSPGRNTDTQYFGPGTRLTVL.

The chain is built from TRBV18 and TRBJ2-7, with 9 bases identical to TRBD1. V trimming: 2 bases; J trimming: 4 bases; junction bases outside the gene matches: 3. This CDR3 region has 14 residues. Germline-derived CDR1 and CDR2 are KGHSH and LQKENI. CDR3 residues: CASSPSGQGYEQYF. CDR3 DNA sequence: TGTGCCAGCTCACCATCGGGACAGGGTTACGAGCAGTACTTC.

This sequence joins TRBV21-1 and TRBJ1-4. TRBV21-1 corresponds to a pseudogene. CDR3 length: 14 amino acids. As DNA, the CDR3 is TGTGCCAGCAGCAAGGAAAGGTTACATGAAAAACTGTTTTTT. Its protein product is CASSKERLHEKLFF.

The CDR3: CASNPGGLWNNSPLHF. The DNA of the CDR3 is TGTGCCAGCAACCCGGGGGGGCTTTGGAATAATTCACCCCTCCACTTT. V and J are TRBV28 and TRBJ1-6; a possible D gene is TRBD1 (6 bases). The germline CDR1 and CDR2 sequences are MDHEN and SYDVKM. Trimming removed 7 bases at V and 5 bases at J, with 18 bases between. The CDR3 loop spans 16 amino acids.

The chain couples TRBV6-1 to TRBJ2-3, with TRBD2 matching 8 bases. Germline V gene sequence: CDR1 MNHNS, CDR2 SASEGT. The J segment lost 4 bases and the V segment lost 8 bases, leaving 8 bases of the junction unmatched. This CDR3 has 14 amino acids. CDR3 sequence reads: CASGKAGAPDTQYF. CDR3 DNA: TGTGCCAGCGGTAAAGCGGGGGCCCCAGATACGCAGTATTTT.

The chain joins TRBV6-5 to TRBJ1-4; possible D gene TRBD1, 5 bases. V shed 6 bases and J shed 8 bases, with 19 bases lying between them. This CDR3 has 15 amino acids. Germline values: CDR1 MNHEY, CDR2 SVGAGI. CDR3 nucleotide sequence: TGTGCCAGCAGCCCGTCCTGGGGGGGTGGCGAAAAACTGTTTTTT. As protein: CASSPSWGGGEKLFF.

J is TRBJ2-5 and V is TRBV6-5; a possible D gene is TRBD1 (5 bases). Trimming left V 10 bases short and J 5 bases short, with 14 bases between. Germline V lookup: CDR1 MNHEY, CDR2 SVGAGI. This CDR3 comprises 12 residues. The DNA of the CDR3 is TGTGCCACCGTAGGGGTTCCCGAGACCCAGTACTTC. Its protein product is CATVGVPETQYF.

CDR3 loop: CASSRTSGGGPSTDTQYF. DNA of the CDR3: TGCGCCAGCAGCCGGACTAGCGGGGGGGGCCCTAGCACAGATACGCAGTATTTT. The chain has TRBV4-1 and TRBJ2-3; 15 nucleotides agree with TRBD2. Germline lookup yields CDR1 MGHRA and CDR2 YSYEKL. The CDR3 runs 18 residues. Unmatched junction bases numbered 5, after V lost 4 bases and J lost 0 bases.

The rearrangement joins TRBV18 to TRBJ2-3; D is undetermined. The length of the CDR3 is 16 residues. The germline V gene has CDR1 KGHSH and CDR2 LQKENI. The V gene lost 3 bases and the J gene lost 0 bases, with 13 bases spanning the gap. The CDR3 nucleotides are TGTGCCAGCTCACCCCTCCCCGGTTCTAGCACAGATACGCAGTATTTT. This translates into CASSPLPGSSTDTQYF.

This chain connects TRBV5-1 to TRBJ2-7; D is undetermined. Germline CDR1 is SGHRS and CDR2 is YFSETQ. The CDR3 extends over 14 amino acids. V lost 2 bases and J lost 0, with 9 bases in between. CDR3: CASSLDGYSYEQYF. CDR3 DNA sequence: TGCGCCAGCAGCTTAGACGGCTACTCCTACGAGCAGTACTTC. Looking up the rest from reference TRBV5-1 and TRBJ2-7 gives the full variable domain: KAGVTQTPRYLIKTRGQQVTLSCSPISGHRSVSWYQQTPGQGLQFLFEYFSETQRNKGNFPGRFSGRQFSNSRSEMNVSTLELGDSALYLCASSLDGYSYEQYFGPGTRLTVT.

In DNA form, the CDR3 reads TGTGCCAGCAGATATGACCCGCTGAGCACTGAAGCTTTCTTT. It specifies CASRYDPLSTEAFF. V gene TRBV6-4 combines with J gene TRBJ1-1; no firm D call. This CDR3 contains 14 residues. V was clipped by 6 bases and J by 4 bases, with 15 bases between them. CDR1 MRHNA and CDR2 SNTAGT come from the germline V gene.

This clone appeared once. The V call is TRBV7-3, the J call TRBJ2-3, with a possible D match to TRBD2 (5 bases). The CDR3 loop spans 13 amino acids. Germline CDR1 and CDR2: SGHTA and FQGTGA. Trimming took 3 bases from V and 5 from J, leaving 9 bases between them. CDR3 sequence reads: CASSFGGGDTQYF. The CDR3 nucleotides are TGTGCCAGCAGCTTTGGAGGTGGAGATACGCAGTATTTT.